Shown below are 19 T cell receptor beta chains from a single sample sequenced in a study of control samples from healthy donors and cancer patients (dated by TCRdb to 2019 to 2021). Libraries came from the immunoSEQ multiplex PCR assay. TCRdb took over this immuneACCESS table, retaining in-frame rearrangements with V and J assigned. Such tables are incomplete; in checked studies, under half of the missing clones stem from an unresolved V gene, and the remainder is unexplained. This sample holds 70,000 to 75,000 clones; roughly 93% were observed only once. The ten largest make up over 2.5% of the sample. Sequencing was performed on blood. The receptors were gathered from a woman in her thirties in good health.

The CDR3 loop reads CASGDGATNEKLFF. The CDR3 DNA sequence: TGCGCCAGCGGGGACGGTGCAACTAATGAAAAACTGTTTTTT. The chain carries TRBV5-1 and TRBJ1-4, with a weak D call TRBD1 (5 bases). The CDR3 sequence is 14 residues long. CDR1 and CDR2 from the germline V gene are SGHRS and YFSETQ. The germline V and J ends were trimmed by 7 bases and 0 bases, with 10 bases remaining between them.

The rearrangement joins TRBV15 to TRBJ1-2; tentatively, D is TRBD1 (6 bases). CDR1 and CDR2 (germline): LNHNV, YYDKDF (reference sequence). CDR3 length equals 14 residues. V was trimmed by 5 bases and J by 5 bases, leaving 15 bases between them. The CDR3 nucleotides read TGTGCCACCAGCCCCGGGGGCACGTCTTATGGCTACACCTTC. Its translation is CATSPGGTSYGYTF.

V is TRBV6-1 and J is TRBJ2-5; 9 nucleotides align to TRBD1. The V gene end was trimmed by 0 bases and the J gene end by 4 bases; junction bases not matched to a gene: 6. The CDR3 has 16 residues. Germline V gives CDR1 MNHNS, CDR2 SASEGT. The CDR3 loop reads CASSEAGTGLGETQYF. The CDR3, as DNA: TGTGCCAGCAGTGAAGCCGGGACAGGGTTAGGAGAGACCCAGTACTTC.

This chain links TRBV5-1 with TRBJ2-1; D might be TRBD1 or TRBD2, each matching 6 bases. This CDR3 contains 16 residues. Germline lookup yields CDR1 SGHRS and CDR2 YFSETQ. Trimming removed 1 base at V and 3 bases at J, with 14 bases between. The CDR3 region is CASSLNPGAVYNEQFF. The CDR3 region has the DNA TGCGCCAGCAGCTTGAACCCGGGGGCCGTCTACAATGAGCAGTTCTTC.

This clone is a singleton in its sample. J is TRBJ2-3 and V is TRBV29-1; TRBD1 is a possible D gene (6 bases). The length of the CDR3 is 12 residues. The V end lost 7 bases, the J end lost 6 bases, and 14 bases lay between the germline ends. Looked up from germline, CDR1 is SQVTM and CDR2 is ANQGSEA. CDR3 bases: TGCAGCGCCGGGGACACCGCGGATACGCAGTATTTT. Its protein product is CSAGDTADTQYF.

The chain has TRBV4-1 and TRBJ1-5, with TRBD1 matching over 7 bases. Germline lookup yields CDR1 MGHRA and CDR2 YSYEKL. This CDR3 comprises 15 residues. Losses at the gene ends were 0 bases for V and 6 bases for J; bases not matched to a gene: 5. The CDR3: CASSQDDRVGQPQHF. The CDR3 DNA reads as TGCGCCAGCAGCCAAGATGACAGGGTAGGTCAGCCCCAGCATTTT.

To note about this clone: The same CDR3 is also encoded by other DNA sequences in this sample. The chain links TRBV10-3 to TRBJ2-2; 7 bases are shared with TRBD2. Germline values: CDR1 ENHRY, CDR2 SYGVKD. The CDR3 totals 12 residues. V trimming: 10 bases; J trimming: 3 bases; junction bases outside the gene matches: 2. CDR3 DNA: TGTGCCACCGGACTAGACACCGGGGAGCTGTTTTTT. This sequence encodes CATGLDTGELFF.

The CDR3 DNA reads as TGTGCCAGCAGCCCCGCGGACAGGACTAACACCGGGGAGCTGTTTTTT. It yields the protein CASSPADRTNTGELFF. The rearrangement joins TRBV14 to TRBJ2-2; 7 nucleotides agree with TRBD1. The CDR3 consists of 16 residues. Per germline, CDR1 SGHDN and CDR2 FVKESK. V shed 4 bases and J 2 bases; nucleotides not matched to a gene: 7.

The V and J genes are TRBV7-9 and TRBJ1-2; a possible D gene is TRBD1 (5 bases). The V end lost 1 base, the J end lost 1 base, and 13 bases lay between the germline ends. The CDR3 runs to 16 residues. CDR1 SEHNR and CDR2 FQNEAQ come from the germline V gene (reference sequence). The CDR3 DNA follows: TGTGCCAGCAGCTTAGGGGGCGTCCGGGATAACTATGGCTACACCTTC. This codes for CASSLGGVRDNYGYTF.

The chain has TRBV6-5 and TRBJ2-7; D tentatively fits TRBD1 or TRBD2 (5 bases each). The CDR3 is 16 amino acids. From germline, CDR1 is MNHEY and CDR2 SVGAGI. Between the trimmed V and J ends, which lost 0 bases and 0 bases, there was a span of 12 bases. The CDR3 spells CASSYSWDVSSYEQYF. The CDR3 DNA is TGTGCCAGCAGTTACTCGTGGGACGTGAGCTCCTACGAGCAGTACTTC.

CDR3 loop: CASRATEPYTPYEQYF. For the CDR3, the DNA is TGTGCCAGCCGGGCTACGGAGCCTTATACACCCTACGAGCAGTACTTC. The chain has TRBV2 and TRBJ2-7; D is unclear. The CDR3 length is 16 residues. V was clipped by 8 bases and J by 2 bases, with 22 bases between them. The germline CDR1 and CDR2 sequences are SNHLY and FYNNEI.

The rearrangement uses TRBV6-1 and TRBJ1-5; D possibly corresponds to TRBD1 (5 bases). Germline loops: CDR1 MNHNS, CDR2 SASEGT. The CDR3 has 16 amino acids. The ends were cut back, 2 bases at V and 6 bases at J, with 17 bases in the middle. CDR3 region: CASSERRTQRSQPQHF. CDR3 DNA: TGTGCCAGCAGTGAACGCCGGACACAACGTAGTCAGCCCCAGCATTTT.

This chain links TRBV30 with TRBJ1-5; D may be TRBD1 (6 bases). Germline V gene data show CDR1 as GTSNPN and CDR2 as SVGIG (reference sequence). V was clipped by 1 base and J by 0 bases, with 22 bases between them. CDR3 length: 19 residues. The DNA of the CDR3 is TGTGCCTGGAGTGACAACAGGGTACGGTTCGGGTATAGCAATCAGCCCCAGCATTTT. Translated: CAWSDNRVRFGYSNQPQHF.

This chain joins TRBV7-9 and TRBJ2-3; the match to TRBD1 covers 8 bases. V gave up 5 bases and J gave up 6 bases; unmatched junction bases: 7. Germline V CDR1 and CDR2: SEHNR, FQNEAQ (reference sequence). This CDR3 comprises 14 residues. CDR3 bases: TGTGCCAGCAGCACAAAGACAGGGGACGATACGCAGTATTTT. The encoded protein is CASSTKTGDDTQYF.

The V call is TRBV24-1, the J call TRBJ1-2; tentative D call: TRBD1 (5 bases). The CDR3 contains 13 residues. In germline, CDR1 is KGHDR, CDR2 SFDVKD. Trimming left V 2 bases short and J 6 bases short, with 9 bases between. CDR3 sequence reads: CATSDSSRDGYTF. The CDR3 DNA reads as TGTGCCACCAGTGATTCATCCAGGGATGGCTACACCTTC.

The V and J genes are TRBV4-2 and TRBJ1-2; the D is unclear. The CDR3 has 14 residues. Trimming took off 4 bases at V and 1 base at J, with 10 bases between the two ends. The germline V gene has CDR1 LGHNA and CDR2 YNFKEQ. The CDR3 region has the DNA TGTGCCAGCAGCCCACCGCAGAGTAACTATGGCTACACCTTC. It is translated as CASSPPQSNYGYTF.

This chain connects TRBV15 to TRBJ1-1; D call uncertain. This CDR3 contains 14 residues. V shed 0 bases and J shed 5 bases, with 10 bases lying between them. Germline V gives CDR1 LNHNV, CDR2 YYDKDF (reference sequence). In DNA, the CDR3 is TGTGCCACCAGCAGAGACGTCCAGAGGACTGAAGCTTTCTTT. Its protein product is CATSRDVQRTEAFF.

Note on this clone: Relative to the germline gene, one junction end is altered; a read error may explain this. The chain uses TRBV7-7 and TRBJ2-2, with 9 bases matching TRBD1. The CDR3 contains 15 residues. Germline assignment: CDR1 SSHAT and CDR2 FNYEAQ (reference sequence). The CDR3: CASSAGQGDTGELFF. The CDR3 coding sequence is TGTGCTAGCAGCGCGGGACAGGGAGACACCGGGGAGCTGTTTTTT.

V is TRBV3-1 (or the pseudogene TRBV3-2) and J is TRBJ1-4, with 9 bases matching TRBD1. The CDR3 is made up of 14 amino acids. Trimming removed 6 bases from V and 6 bases from J; junction bases left unmatched: 5. Germline V lookup: CDR1 LGHDT, CDR2 YNNKEL (reference sequence). The CDR3 DNA reads as TGTGCCAGCAGGGGGACAGGGCGGGATGAAAAACTGTTTTTT. Translation gives CASRGTGRDEKLFF.